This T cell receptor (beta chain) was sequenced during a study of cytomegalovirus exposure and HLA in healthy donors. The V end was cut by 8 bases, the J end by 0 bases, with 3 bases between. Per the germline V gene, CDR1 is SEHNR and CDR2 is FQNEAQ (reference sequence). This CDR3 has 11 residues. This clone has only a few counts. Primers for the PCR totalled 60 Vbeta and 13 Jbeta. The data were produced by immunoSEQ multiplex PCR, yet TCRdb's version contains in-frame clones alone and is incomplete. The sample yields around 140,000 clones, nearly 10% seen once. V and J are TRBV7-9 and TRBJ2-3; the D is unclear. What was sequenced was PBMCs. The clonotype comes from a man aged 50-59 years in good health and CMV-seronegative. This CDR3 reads CASESTDTQYF. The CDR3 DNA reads TGTGCCAGCGAGAGCACAGATACGCAGTATTTT.